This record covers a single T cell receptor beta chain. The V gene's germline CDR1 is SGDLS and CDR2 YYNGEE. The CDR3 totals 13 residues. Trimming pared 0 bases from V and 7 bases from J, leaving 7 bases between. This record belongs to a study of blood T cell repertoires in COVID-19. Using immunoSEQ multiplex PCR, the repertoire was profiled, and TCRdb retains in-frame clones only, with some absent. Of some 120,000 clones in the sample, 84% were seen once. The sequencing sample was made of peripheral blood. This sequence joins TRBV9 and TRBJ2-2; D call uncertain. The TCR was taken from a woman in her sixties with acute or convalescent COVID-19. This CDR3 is CASSVARGGELFF. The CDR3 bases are TGTGCCAGCAGCGTAGCTCGAGGCGGGGAGCTGTTTTTT.